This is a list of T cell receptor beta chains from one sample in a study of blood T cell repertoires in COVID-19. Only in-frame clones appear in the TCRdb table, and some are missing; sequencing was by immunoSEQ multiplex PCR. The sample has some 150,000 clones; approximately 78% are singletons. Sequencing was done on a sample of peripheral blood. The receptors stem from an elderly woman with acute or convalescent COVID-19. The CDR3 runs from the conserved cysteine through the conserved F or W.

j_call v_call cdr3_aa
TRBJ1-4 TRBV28 CAITGEGREKLFF
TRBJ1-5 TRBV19 CASRFRGNNQPQHF
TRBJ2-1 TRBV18 CASSPPVFGTGRNEQFF
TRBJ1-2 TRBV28 CASSLPHYRKNKNYGYTF
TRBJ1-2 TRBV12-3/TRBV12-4 CASSLEYSGYTF
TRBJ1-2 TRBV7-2 CASSPNSPGQGARGYTF
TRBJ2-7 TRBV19 CASSRGQGGFYEQYF
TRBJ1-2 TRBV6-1 CASSEAGGYGYTF
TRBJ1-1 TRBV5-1 CASMLRGGSLAFF
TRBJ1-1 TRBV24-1 CATSRGANSPEAFF
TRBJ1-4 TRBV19 CASSRRDNNEKLFF
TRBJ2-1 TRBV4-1 CASSLLAGGVPEFF
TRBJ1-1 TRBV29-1 CSERSLRRTEAFF
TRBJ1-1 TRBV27 CASSLTEVTEAFF
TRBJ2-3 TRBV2 CASREAGTPGDTQYF
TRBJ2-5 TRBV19 CASSIWGGRTQYF
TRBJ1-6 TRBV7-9 CASSFGDRIFHF
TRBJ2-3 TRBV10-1 CASSGQLSTDTQYF
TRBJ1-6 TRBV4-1 CASSRDRSSYNSPLHF
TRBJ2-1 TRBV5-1 CASTPGTSVYYEQFF
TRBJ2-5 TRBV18 CASSPGTTQETQYF
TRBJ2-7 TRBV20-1 CSASSPSFYEQYF
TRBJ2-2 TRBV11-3 CASSDWTSGDVGTGELFF
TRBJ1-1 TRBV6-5 CASRGQVNTEAFF
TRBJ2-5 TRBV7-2 CASSLDAGAKTQYF
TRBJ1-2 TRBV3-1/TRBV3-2 CASSQAGSNGYTF
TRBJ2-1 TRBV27 CASSLLIGLGGNEQFF
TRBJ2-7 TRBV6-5 CASHSRSRGSEQYF
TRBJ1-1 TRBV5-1 CASSLSGTGNTEAFF
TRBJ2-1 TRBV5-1 CASSLVGTEQFF
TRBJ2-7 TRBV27 CASSLTGGVPYEQYF